This record looks at one T cell receptor beta chain sequence and its context. Antigen: not known. This sample is part of a study of T-cell reconstitution after alpha-beta-depleted transplantation in children. Study-wide results and caveats: T-cell numbers and diversity, one year after transplant, stemmed largely from T cells that were newly produced.

Germline CDR1 is MDHEN and CDR2 is SYDVKM. The ends were cut back, 6 bases at V and 0 bases at J, with 15 bases in the middle. The CDR3 consists of 17 residues. Unique molecular identifiers were incorporated into the prepared TCRbeta library. TCRdb reprocessed the PCR reads via MiXCR and lists one record per CDR3 protein. The sample gives about 300,000 distinct CDR3 sequences, roughly a tenth of which show up once; roughly 7.1% is in the top ten. The rearrangement uses TRBV28 and TRBJ2-6; a possible D gene is TRBD1 (7 bases). This sample comprised PBMCs, obtained before TCRalphabeta/CD19-depleted stem cell transplant. The receptor was derived from a boy younger than two with acute myeloid leukemia, due to receive a stem cell transplant. This chain's CDR3 is CASRNRGLSSGANVLTF. CDR3 nucleotide sequence: TGTGCCAGCAGGAACAGGGGACTCAGCTCTGGGGCCAACGTCCTGACTTTC.